The 3 T cell receptor beta chains in this list originate from one sample, sequenced in a study of blood T cell repertoires in COVID-19. Data came from immunoSEQ multiplex PCR; TCRdb stores just in-frame clones and leaves some out. This repertoire shows about 200,000 clones, approximately 78% found once; its top ten account for over 4%. Sequencing was done on a sample of peripheral blood. These receptors originate from a woman in her 70s with COVID-19, enrolled during active disease.

The chain carries TRBV7-2 and TRBJ2-1; TRBD2 matches 12 bases. The germline gives CDR1 SGHTA, CDR2 FQGNSA. Trimming at V came to 2 bases and at J to 9 bases, leaving 2 bases not matched to a gene. The CDR3 covers 14 residues. Here the CDR3 reads CASSLQLAGGEQFF. The CDR3, as DNA: TGTGCCAGCAGCTTACAACTAGCGGGAGGTGAGCAGTTCTTC. The full variable domain, completed using reference TRBV7-2 and TRBJ2-1, is GAGVSQSPSNKVTEKGKDVELRCDPISGHTALYWYRQSLGQGLEFLIYFQGNSAPDKSGLPSDRFSAERTGGSVSTLTIQRTQQEDSAVYLCASSLQLAGGEQFFGPGTRLTVL.

The chain is built from TRBV29-1 and TRBJ1-2, with 10 nucleotides matching TRBD1. Germline V gives CDR1 SQVTM, CDR2 ANQGSEA. The CDR3 loop spans 16 amino acids. With 5 bases clipped from V and 2 bases from J, the junction kept 11 bases outside the gene matches. CDR3 sequence reads: CSVLPSPGQGNYGYTF. In nucleotides, the CDR3 is TGCAGCGTTCTCCCGTCTCCGGGACAGGGGAACTATGGCTACACCTTC.

A single count supports this clone. The chain combines TRBV28 with TRBJ2-7; 10 nucleotides agree with TRBD2. V lost 3 bases, J lost 4 bases, and 6 bases stayed unmatched. The germline V gene encodes CDR1 MDHEN and CDR2 SYDVKM. The CDR3 is 15 residues long. CDR3 loop: CASSLIGLADYEQYF. For the CDR3, the DNA is TGTGCCAGCAGTTTGATTGGACTAGCGGATTACGAGCAGTACTTC.